The TCR beta chain under discussion was sequenced for a study of read filtering for tumor transcriptome and immune sequencing. Whole-study context: TCR-mapped reads were about 3.5 to 10.27 million with IR-seq versus about 85 to 1,300 with RNA-seq.

This library used roughly 400 ng RNA and molecular barcoded adaptors spanning alpha/delta and beta/gamma chains. TCRdb ran MiXCR on the reads and lists one entry per CDR3 protein. The sample has 57,000 or so distinct CDR3 sequences, around 21% seen once. With 6 bases removed from V and 4 bases from J, the gap between germline ends came to 17 bases. Germline V gives CDR1 SGHKS, CDR2 YYEKEE (reference sequence). The CDR3 is made up of 15 amino acids. This clonotype was seen many times. The rearrangement joins TRBV5-5 to TRBJ1-3; D uncertain. The sequencing sample was made of a population of CD138-negative cells sorted from bone marrow. The sequence derives from a donor over 35 with multiple myeloma. The CDR3 protein is CASTVHSGVGNTIYF. The CDR3 DNA follows: TGTGCCAGCACCGTCCACTCAGGAGTGGGAAACACCATATATTTT.